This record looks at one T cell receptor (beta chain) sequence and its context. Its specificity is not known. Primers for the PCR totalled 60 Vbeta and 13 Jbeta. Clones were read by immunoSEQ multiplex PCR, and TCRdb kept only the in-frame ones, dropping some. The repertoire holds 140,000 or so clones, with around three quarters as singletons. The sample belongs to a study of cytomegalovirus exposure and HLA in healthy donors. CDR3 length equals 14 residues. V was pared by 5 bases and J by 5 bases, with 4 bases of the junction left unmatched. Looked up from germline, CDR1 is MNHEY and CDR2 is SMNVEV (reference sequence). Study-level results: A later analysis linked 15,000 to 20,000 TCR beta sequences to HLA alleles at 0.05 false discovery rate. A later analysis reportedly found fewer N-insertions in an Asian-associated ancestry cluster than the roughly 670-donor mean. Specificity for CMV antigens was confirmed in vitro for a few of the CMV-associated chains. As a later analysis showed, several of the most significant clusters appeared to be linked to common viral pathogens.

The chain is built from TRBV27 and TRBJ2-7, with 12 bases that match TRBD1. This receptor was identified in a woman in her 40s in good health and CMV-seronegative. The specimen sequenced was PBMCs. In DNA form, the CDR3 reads TGTGCCAGCAGTATCGGGACAGGGGGCGACGAGCAGTACTTC. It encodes CASSIGTGGDEQYF.